This paragraph reports one TCR beta chain. In its sample, this clonotype was seen once. Its target antigen remains unknown. No base qualities exist here, and no much larger clone lies one base off it. A solitary read yields weak support. The approximately 39 donors, aged roughly 6 to 95 years, were systemically healthy Caucasian individuals from Russia. Around 9.9 milliliters of peripheral blood were collected from each donor into EDTA-treated Vacutainer tubes. PBMCs were isolated by Ficoll-Paque density-gradient centrifugation, with at least 6 million obtained per sample. Trizol reagent was used to extract total RNA from the PBMCs, yielding at least 5.5 micrograms per sample. For every donor, flow cytometry on a PBMC aliquot measured the percentage of naive CD45RAhigh/CD27high T cells. The entry originates in a study of blood T cells in healthy people across ages (dated by TCRdb to 2015 to 2017). With regard to the full study: In model experiments, template switching captured about one uniquely barcoded TCR beta cDNA molecule for every two T cells. To track age-related changes in TCR beta repertoire diversity, the study relied on deep sequencing normalized with unique cDNA molecular identifiers. Donors were grouped into four age groups: young (average 16 years), middle-aged (less than 40), aged (approximately 58) and long-lived (approximately 78). To avoid experimental bias, donors of different ages were spread randomly across the sequencing lanes. The study analyzed two additional independent replicas of 1 million unique cDNA reads from the same blood draw for two donors, one aged 18 to 29 and one aged 80 or older.

The investigation overall reported the following: Because profiling used bulk unsorted PBMCs, naive and antigen-experienced compartments could not be compared conclusively. Compared with the aged group, more naive CD4+ T cells, fewer expanded clones and increased TCR diversity were shown by the long-lived group, suggesting age selection. Because donor CMV infection status was unknown, age-related changes in expanded clonotypes were potentially confounded. Observed TCR beta diversity correlated strongly with the percentage of naive T cells measured by flow cytometry. Observed TCR beta diversity per million T cells fell roughly linearly with age, and a significant reduction was already apparent by age roughly 40. Estimates of total diversity from one million sequenced T cells were regarded as lower bounds and underestimates.

Libraries were built with 5' RACE. The instrument was an Illumina HiSeq 2500. The second PCR ran for about 7 to 11 cycles and used a J-beta primer mix along with a sample-barcoded 5' primer. A template-switch 5' adaptor carrying 12 random nucleotides introduced a unique molecular identifier onto each TCR beta cDNA molecule. At least 3 million CDR3-containing paired-end reads were obtained from each sample. First-strand cDNA was synthesized from all RNA with the Mint cDNA synthesis kit, primed by a TRBC-specific oligonucleotide. All cDNA was treated with uracil-DNA glycosylase and then went through a first 18-cycle PCR with the universal primers M1SS and BC2_uni_R. On the study's bioinformatics: Normalization of each sample was performed by random selection of 1 million high-quality reads, each carrying a distinct molecular identifier. Reads with shared molecular identifiers were discarded instead of being binned into consensus sequences. MiTCR, with a Q25 quality threshold and the strictest error-elimination algorithm, was used for CDR3 identification, clonotype clustering and error correction. A nonparametric unseen species model using Euler transformation provided a lower-bound estimate of total TCR beta diversity. TCRdb applied fastp at Q25 and MiXCR to the public reads, then kept only in-frame beta chains. Identical CDR3 proteins give one entry, which carries the most common genes and DNA. The V and J calls and clone size come from TCRdb's table, not from the authors' own analysis. The sample has 600,000 or so distinct CDR3 sequences on record, under 30% of them singletons. The ten largest clones take up about 15% of the sample.

The CDR1 and CDR2 encoded by the germline V gene (reference sequence) are MNHNY and SVGAGI. The CDR3 has 13 amino acids, counting the end cysteine and phenylalanine. The retained sequence is limited to the CDR3, 39 bases, with the frame set at the first base. V and J lose 7 bases and 1 base, and a span of 10 bases separates them. The TCR originated in a woman older than 75 in good health. The sequenced sample was blood. The chain couples TRBV6-6 to TRBJ2-5, with a weak D call of TRBD1 (5 bases match). CDR3 sequence: CASTGHTQETQYF. The DNA reads as follows: TGTGCCAGCACCGGACATACCCAAGAGACCCAGTACTTC.